This T cell receptor beta chain comes out of a study of T cell responses to AZD1222 COVID-19 vaccine. Study-wide background: Second-dose groups at about 4 or about 12 weeks were pooled.

About this clone itself: Its antigen is not known.

Produced via immunoSEQ multiplex PCR; TCRdb's table is partial and in-frame only. Of around 150,000 clones listed, approximately 94% are singletons. Broader study findings: Seropositive at baseline were only 5 or 6 AZD1222 recipients. Across spike, vaccine-associated CD4 TCRs were found, dominant at 160-218 and 743-854. Repertoires were sampled only after the peak T cell response.

This clonotype was sampled from an adult in good health. The sequencing here drew on peripheral blood, taken on day 0 of AZD1222 vaccination.

The CDR3 loop is CASSYSRPSGDTQYF. The CDR3 coding sequence is TGTGCCAGCAGTTACTCGAGGCCTAGCGGAGATACGCAGTATTTT. The V call is TRBV6-6, the J call TRBJ2-3, with TRBD2 matching 7 bases. Per the germline V gene, CDR1 is MNHNY and CDR2 is SVGAGI (reference sequence). The CDR3 runs to 15 residues. J lost 5 bases, V lost 0 bases, and 5 bases had no gene match.